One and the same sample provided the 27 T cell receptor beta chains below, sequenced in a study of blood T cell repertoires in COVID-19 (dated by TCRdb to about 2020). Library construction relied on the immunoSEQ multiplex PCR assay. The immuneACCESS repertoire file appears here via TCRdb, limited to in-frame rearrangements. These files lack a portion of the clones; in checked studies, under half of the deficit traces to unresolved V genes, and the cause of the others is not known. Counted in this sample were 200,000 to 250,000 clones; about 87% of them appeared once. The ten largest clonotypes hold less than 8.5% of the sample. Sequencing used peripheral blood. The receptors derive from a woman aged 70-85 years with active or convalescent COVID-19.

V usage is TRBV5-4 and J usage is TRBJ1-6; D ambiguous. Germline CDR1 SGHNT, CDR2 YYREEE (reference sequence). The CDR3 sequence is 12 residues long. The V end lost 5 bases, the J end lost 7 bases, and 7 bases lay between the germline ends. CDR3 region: CASSLLNSPLHF. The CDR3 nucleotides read TGTGCCAGCAGTCTTCTAAATTCACCCCTCCACTTT.

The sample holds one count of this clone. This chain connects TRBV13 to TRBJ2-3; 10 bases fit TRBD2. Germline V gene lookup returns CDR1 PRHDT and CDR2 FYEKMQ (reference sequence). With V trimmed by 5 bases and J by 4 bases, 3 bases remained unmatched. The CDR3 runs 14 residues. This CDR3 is CASSLGLAPDTQYF. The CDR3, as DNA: TGTGCCAGCAGCCTGGGACTAGCGCCAGATACGCAGTATTTT.

CDR3: CASSVRGTNTGELFF. CDR3 in DNA: TGCGCCAGCAGTGTCCGGGGGACGAACACCGGGGAGCTGTTTTTT. The chain links TRBV10-2 to TRBJ2-2, with D possibly matching TRBD2 (6 bases). This CDR3 has 15 residues. V lost 4 bases and J 0 bases, leaving 9 bases between the germline ends. The germline gives CDR1 WSHSY, CDR2 SAAADI.

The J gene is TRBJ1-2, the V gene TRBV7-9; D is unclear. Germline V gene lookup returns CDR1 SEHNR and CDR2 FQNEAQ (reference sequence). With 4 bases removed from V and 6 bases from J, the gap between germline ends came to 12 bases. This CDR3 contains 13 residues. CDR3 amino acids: CASSSYSLDGYTF. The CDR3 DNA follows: TGTGCCAGCAGCTCATACAGTTTGGATGGCTACACCTTC.

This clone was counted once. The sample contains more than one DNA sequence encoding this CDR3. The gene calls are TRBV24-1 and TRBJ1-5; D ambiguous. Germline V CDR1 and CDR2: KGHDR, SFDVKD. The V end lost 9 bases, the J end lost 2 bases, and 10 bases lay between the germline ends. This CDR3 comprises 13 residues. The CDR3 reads CATSEGGNQPQHF. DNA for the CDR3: TGTGCCACCTCAGAGGGAGGCAATCAGCCCCAGCATTTT.

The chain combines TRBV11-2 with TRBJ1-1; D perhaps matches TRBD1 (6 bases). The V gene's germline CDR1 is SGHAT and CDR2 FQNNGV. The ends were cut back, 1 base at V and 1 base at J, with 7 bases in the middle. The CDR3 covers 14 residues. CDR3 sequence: CASSLGTANTEAFF. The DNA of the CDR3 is TGTGCCAGCAGCTTAGGGACAGCGAACACTGAAGCTTTCTTT.

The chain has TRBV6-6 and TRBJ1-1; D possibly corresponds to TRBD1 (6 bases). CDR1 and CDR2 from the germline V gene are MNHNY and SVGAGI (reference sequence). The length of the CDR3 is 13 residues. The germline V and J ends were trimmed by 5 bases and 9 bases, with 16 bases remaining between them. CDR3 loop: CASSPNRGGKAFF. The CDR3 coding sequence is TGTGCCAGCAGTCCTAATAGAGGGGGTAAAGCTTTCTTT.

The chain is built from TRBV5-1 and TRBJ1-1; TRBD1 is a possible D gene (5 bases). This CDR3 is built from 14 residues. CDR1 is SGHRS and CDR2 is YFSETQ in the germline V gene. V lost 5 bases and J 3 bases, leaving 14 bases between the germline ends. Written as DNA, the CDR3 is TGCGCCAGCAGTCTCCAGGCGGGGGACACTGAAGCTTTCTTT. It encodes CASSLQAGDTEAFF. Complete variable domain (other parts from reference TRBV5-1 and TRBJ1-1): KAGVTQTPRYLIKTRGQQVTLSCSPISGHRSVSWYQQTPGQGLQFLFEYFSETQRNKGNFPGRFSGRQFSNSRSEMNVSTLELGDSALYLCASSLQAGDTEAFFGQGTRLTVV.

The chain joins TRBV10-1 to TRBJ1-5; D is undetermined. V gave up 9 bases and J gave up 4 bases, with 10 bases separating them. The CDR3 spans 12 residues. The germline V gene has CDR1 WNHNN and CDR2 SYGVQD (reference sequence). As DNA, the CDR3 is TGCGCCAGTTCGACTGGGAATCAGCCCCAGCATTTT. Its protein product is CASSTGNQPQHF.

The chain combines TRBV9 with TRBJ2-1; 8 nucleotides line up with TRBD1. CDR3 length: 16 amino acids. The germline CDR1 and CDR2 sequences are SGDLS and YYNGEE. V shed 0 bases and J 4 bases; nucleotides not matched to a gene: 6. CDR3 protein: CASSVEGTGQYNEQFF. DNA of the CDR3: TGTGCCAGCAGCGTAGAGGGGACAGGACAGTACAATGAGCAGTTCTTC.

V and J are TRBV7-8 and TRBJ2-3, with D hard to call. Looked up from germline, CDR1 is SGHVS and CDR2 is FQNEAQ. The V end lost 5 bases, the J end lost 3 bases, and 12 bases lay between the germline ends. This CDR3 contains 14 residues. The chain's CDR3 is CASSPRLGTDTQYF. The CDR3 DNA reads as TGTGCCAGCAGCCCAAGACTTGGTACAGATACGCAGTATTTT.

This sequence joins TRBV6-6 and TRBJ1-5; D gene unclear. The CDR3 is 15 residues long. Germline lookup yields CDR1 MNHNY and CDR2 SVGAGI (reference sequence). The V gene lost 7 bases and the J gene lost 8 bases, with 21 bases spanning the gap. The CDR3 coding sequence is TGTGCCAGCATCCTAGGGAGGGTGAAGGGAGAGCCCCAGCATTTT. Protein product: CASILGRVKGEPQHF.

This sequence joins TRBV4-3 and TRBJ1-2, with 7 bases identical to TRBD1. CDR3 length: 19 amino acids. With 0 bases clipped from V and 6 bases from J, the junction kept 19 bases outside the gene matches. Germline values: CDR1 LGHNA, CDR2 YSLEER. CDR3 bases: TGCGCCAGCAGCCAAGAGAGGGGGATGGGCGGACAGGCAGGGGATGGCTACACCTTC. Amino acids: CASSQERGMGGQAGDGYTF.

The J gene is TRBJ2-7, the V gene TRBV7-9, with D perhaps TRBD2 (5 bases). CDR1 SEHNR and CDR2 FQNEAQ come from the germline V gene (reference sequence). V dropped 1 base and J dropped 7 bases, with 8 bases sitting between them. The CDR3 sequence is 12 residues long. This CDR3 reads CASSLGTGEQYF. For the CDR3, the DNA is TGTGCCAGCAGCTTAGGGACGGGGGAGCAGTACTTC.

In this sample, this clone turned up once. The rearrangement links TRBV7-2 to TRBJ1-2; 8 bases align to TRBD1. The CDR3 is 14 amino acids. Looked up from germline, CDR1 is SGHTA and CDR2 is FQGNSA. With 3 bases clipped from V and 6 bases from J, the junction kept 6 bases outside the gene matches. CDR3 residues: CASSFSGGADGYTF. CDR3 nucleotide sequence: TGTGCCAGCAGCTTTTCAGGGGGCGCGGATGGCTACACCTTC.

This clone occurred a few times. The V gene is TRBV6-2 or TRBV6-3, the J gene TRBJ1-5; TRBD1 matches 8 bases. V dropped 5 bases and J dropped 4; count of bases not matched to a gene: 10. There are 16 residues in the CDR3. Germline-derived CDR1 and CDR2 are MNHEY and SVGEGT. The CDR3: CASSDGAGGWNQPQHF. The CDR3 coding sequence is TGTGCCAGCAGTGACGGGGCAGGGGGCTGGAATCAGCCCCAGCATTTT.

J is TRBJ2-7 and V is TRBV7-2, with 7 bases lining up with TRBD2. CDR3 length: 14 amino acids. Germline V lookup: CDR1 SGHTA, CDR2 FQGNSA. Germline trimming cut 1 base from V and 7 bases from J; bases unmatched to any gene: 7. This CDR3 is CASSLDPAGREQYF. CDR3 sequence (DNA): TGTGCCAGCAGCTTAGACCCAGCGGGGCGGGAGCAGTACTTC.

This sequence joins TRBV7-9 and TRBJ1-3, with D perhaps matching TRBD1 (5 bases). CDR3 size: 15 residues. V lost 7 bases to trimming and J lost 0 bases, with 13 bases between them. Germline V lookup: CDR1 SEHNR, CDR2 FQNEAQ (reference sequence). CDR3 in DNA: TGTGCCAGCACCCCTCTAGGGGCCTCTGGAAACACCATATATTTT. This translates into CASTPLGASGNTIYF.

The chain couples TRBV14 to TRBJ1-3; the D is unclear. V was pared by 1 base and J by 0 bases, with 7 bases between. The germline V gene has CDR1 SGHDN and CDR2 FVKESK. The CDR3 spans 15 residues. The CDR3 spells CASSQVRDSGNTIYF. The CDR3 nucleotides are TGTGCCAGCAGCCAAGTTCGGGACTCTGGAAACACCATATATTTT.

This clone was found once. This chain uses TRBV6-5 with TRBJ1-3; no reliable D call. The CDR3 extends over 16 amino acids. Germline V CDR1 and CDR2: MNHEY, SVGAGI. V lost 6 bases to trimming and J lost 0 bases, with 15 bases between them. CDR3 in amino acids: CASSYDTSSSGNTIYF. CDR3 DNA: TGTGCCAGCAGCTACGACACGTCGAGCTCTGGAAACACCATATATTTT.

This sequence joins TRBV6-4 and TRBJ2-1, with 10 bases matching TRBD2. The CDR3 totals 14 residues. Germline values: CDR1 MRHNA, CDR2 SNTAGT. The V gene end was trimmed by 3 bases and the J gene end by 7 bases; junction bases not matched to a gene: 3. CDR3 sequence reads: CASSESGGANEQFF. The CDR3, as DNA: TGTGCCAGCAGTGAAAGCGGGGGGGCAAATGAGCAGTTCTTC.

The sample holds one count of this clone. CDR3 in amino acids: CASSTTGTGANVLTF. CDR3 nucleotides: TGTGCCAGCAGCACGACAGGGACTGGGGCCAACGTCCTGACTTTC. The chain is built from TRBV7-9 and TRBJ2-6; 7 bases map to TRBD1. Germline trimming cut 5 bases from V and 2 bases from J; bases unmatched to any gene: 3. This CDR3 spans 15 amino acids. Germline V gives CDR1 SEHNR, CDR2 FQNEAQ (reference sequence).

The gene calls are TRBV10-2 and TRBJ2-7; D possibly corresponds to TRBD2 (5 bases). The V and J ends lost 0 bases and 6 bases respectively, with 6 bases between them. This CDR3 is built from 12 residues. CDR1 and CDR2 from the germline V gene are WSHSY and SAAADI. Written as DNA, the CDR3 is TGCGCCAGCAGTGAGTCCCGGGGCGAGCAGTACTTC. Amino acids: CASSESRGEQYF.

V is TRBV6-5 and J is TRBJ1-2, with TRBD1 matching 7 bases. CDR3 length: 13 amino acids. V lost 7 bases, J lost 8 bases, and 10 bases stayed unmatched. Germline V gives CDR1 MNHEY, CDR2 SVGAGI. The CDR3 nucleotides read TGTGCCAGCAAAAGAAGTTCAGGGGGAGGCTACACCTTC. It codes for CASKRSSGGGYTF.

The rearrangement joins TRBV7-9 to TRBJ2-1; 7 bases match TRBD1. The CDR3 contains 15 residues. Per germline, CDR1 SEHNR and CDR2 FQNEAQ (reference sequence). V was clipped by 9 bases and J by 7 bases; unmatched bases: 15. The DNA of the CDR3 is TGTGCCAGACCATCAGACAGGGAAGGACCTAATGAGCAGTTCTTC. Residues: CARPSDREGPNEQFF. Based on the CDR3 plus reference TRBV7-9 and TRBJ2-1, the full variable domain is DTGVSQNPRHKITKRGQNVTFRCDPISEHNRLYWYRQTLGQGPEFLTYFQNEAQLEKSRLLSDRFSAERPKGSFSTLEIQRTEQGDSAMYLCARPSDREGPNEQFFGPGTRLTVL.

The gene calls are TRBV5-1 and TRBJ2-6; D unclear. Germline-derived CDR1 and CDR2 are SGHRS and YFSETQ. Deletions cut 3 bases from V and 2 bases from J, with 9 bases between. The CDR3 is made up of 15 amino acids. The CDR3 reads CASSSRVTGANVLTF. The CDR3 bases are TGCGCCAGCAGCTCTCGAGTCACTGGGGCCAACGTCCTGACTTTC.

The CDR3 is CASSWQGAVAGNEQFF. The CDR3 nucleotides read TGTGCCAGCAGCTGGCAGGGGGCGGTTGCGGGCAATGAGCAGTTCTTC. This chain connects TRBV7-2 to TRBJ2-1; 8 bases map to TRBD1. The CDR3 is 16 residues long. Germline CDR1 is SGHTA and CDR2 is FQGNSA. Trimming took 4 bases from V and 6 from J; bases not matched to a gene: 11. Filled out from reference TRBV7-2 and TRBJ2-1, the complete variable domain reads GAGVSQSPSNKVTEKGKDVELRCDPISGHTALYWYRQSLGQGLEFLIYFQGNSAPDKSGLPSDRFSAERTGGSVSTLTIQRTQQEDSAVYLCASSWQGAVAGNEQFFGPGTRLTVL.